Shown below are 21 T cell receptor beta chains from a single sample sequenced in a study of blood T cell repertoires in COVID-19 (dated by TCRdb to the early 2020s). Preparation of the library involved the immunoSEQ multiplex PCR assay. Entries here come from immuneACCESS through TCRdb and include only in-frame sequences with V and J called. Some clones fail to appear in such tables; in the studies checked, an unresolved V gene covers under half of the shortfall, and the cause of the remainder is unknown. The sample contains hundreds of thousands of clones, around 88% of them found a single time. The top ten constitute roughly 6.2% of the sample. Specimen: PBMCs or T cells enriched from blood (not recorded which). The receptors derive from a woman aged 40 to 55 who had recovered from COVID-19.

This clone was observed a single time. The genes are TRBV9 and TRBJ1-4; a possible D gene is TRBD1 (5 bases). The CDR3 has 18 amino acids. Trimming left V 3 bases short and J 6 bases short, with 24 bases between. From germline, CDR1 is SGDLS and CDR2 YYNGEE. The CDR3 spells CASSAPKSRSGPDEKLFF. For the CDR3, the DNA is TGTGCCAGCAGCGCACCAAAGAGTCGATCAGGGCCCGATGAAAAACTGTTTTTT.

The J gene is TRBJ2-1, the V gene TRBV27, with D unclear. Germline CDR1 reads MNHEY; CDR2 reads SMNVEV (reference sequence). The CDR3 is 11 residues long. The V end was cut by 4 bases, the J end by 13 bases, with 11 bases between. CDR3 bases: TGTGCCAGCAGTTCCTACAGAACCCAGTTCTTC. It is translated as CASSSYRTQFF.

The chain couples TRBV28 to TRBJ1-2; TRBD1 matches 12 bases. V was clipped by 6 bases and J by 7 bases; unmatched bases: 6. The length of the CDR3 is 14 residues. Germline V lookup: CDR1 MDHEN, CDR2 SYDVKM. The CDR3 bases are TGTGCCAGCAGGCCGGGACAGGGGGCGCGTGGCTACACCTTC. Protein sequence: CASRPGQGARGYTF.

This clone was recorded once. The J gene is TRBJ2-7, the V gene TRBV2, with TRBD2 identical over 8 bases. This CDR3 is 17 amino acids long. The V gene's germline CDR1 is SNHLY and CDR2 FYNNEI. V lost 2 bases, J lost 5 bases, and 14 bases stayed unmatched. The CDR3 loop is CASSEWGPGGRIHEQYF. In DNA, the CDR3 is TGTGCCAGCAGTGAATGGGGGCCTGGCGGGAGGATCCACGAGCAGTACTTC.

This chain connects TRBV9 to TRBJ2-1, with 12 bases identical to TRBD2. Trimming at V came to 0 bases and at J to 4 bases, leaving 8 bases not matched to a gene. This CDR3 is 18 amino acids long. Germline values: CDR1 SGDLS, CDR2 YYNGEE. The CDR3 here is CASSVALAGGPGYNEQFF. CDR3 DNA sequence: TGTGCCAGCAGCGTAGCCCTAGCGGGAGGGCCGGGGTACAATGAGCAGTTCTTC.

This clone was observed a single time. CDR3 protein: CASSLTGSWGTISYEQYF. The CDR3 DNA reads TGTGCCAGCAGTTTGACCGGGAGCTGGGGGACTATCTCTTACGAGCAGTACTTC. The chain is built from TRBV28 and TRBJ2-7; 7 bases agree with TRBD2. V lost 3 bases and J lost 4; bases outside the gene matches: 18. In germline, CDR1 is MDHEN, CDR2 SYDVKM. The CDR3 sequence is 18 residues long.

A single count supports this clone. The chain links TRBV7-2 to TRBJ2-1; TRBD2 agrees at 9 bases. Germline V lookup: CDR1 SGHTA, CDR2 FQGNSA. This CDR3 region has 14 residues. Trimming cost V 3 bases and J 7 bases; bases outside gene matches: 4. CDR3 bases: TGTGCCAGCAGCTTCCTAGCGGGAATGAATGAGCAGTTCTTC. Translating it yields CASSFLAGMNEQFF.

This rearrangement joins TRBV27 to TRBJ2-7; possibly TRBD1 for D (6 bases). CDR1 MNHEY and CDR2 SMNVEV come from the germline V gene (reference sequence). Trimming removed 1 base at V and 2 bases at J, with 21 bases between. The CDR3 is 18 residues long. The CDR3 is CASSLFPGTTRGPYEQYF. The CDR3 DNA reads TGTGCCAGCAGTTTATTCCCCGGCACCACCAGGGGCCCCTACGAGCAGTACTTC.

This chain connects TRBV2 to TRBJ1-2; 9 bases align to TRBD1. V lost 7 bases to trimming and J lost 2 bases; unmatched junction nucleotides: 5. The CDR3 is 14 residues long. Per the germline V gene, CDR1 is SNHLY and CDR2 is FYNNEI. CDR3 in amino acids: CASTGTGRNYGYTF. In DNA, the CDR3 is TGTGCCAGCACCGGGACAGGGAGAAACTATGGCTACACCTTC.

V is TRBV5-1 and J is TRBJ1-3; D unclear. CDR1 and CDR2 from the germline V gene are SGHRS and YFSETQ. This CDR3 has 14 residues. V gave up 4 bases and J gave up 0 bases, with 8 bases separating them. In DNA, the CDR3 is TGCGCCAGCAGCCCAGGATCCTCTGGAAACACCATATATTTT. Its protein product is CASSPGSSGNTIYF.

This chain joins TRBV28 and TRBJ1-1; TRBD1 is a possible D gene (5 bases). This CDR3 has 13 residues. Per germline, CDR1 MDHEN and CDR2 SYDVKM. V was clipped by 8 bases and J by 5 bases, with 15 bases between them. The CDR3 here is CASVLGGRTEAFF. The CDR3 DNA follows: TGTGCCAGCGTTTTGGGGGGGAGGACTGAAGCTTTCTTT.

On this clone itself: One junction end does not reproduce the germline sequence, and a read error may be involved. Other DNA sequences in this sample translate to the same CDR3. This chain joins TRBV19 and TRBJ2-7; tentatively, D is TRBD1 (6 bases). The germline V gene has CDR1 LNHDA and CDR2 SQIVND (reference sequence). The CDR3 is 15 residues long. CDR3 region: CASSRDGGGTYEQYF. CDR3 DNA: TGCGCCAGTAGTAGGGATGGGGGCGGAACTTACGAGCAGTACTTC.

The rearrangement uses TRBV29-1 and TRBJ1-1; possibly TRBD1 for D (5 bases). The CDR3 has 14 residues. The germline V gene has CDR1 SQVTM and CDR2 ANQGSEA. Between the trimmed V and J ends, which lost 4 bases and 5 bases, there was a span of 17 bases. CDR3 region: CSVVNWQGGTEAFF. The CDR3 DNA reads TGCAGCGTTGTTAATTGGCAGGGTGGGACTGAAGCTTTCTTT.

V and J are TRBV11-1 and TRBJ2-1, with 8 bases identical to TRBD2. This CDR3 is built from 16 residues. Germline V lookup: CDR1 SGHAT, CDR2 FQDESV (reference sequence). Germline trimming cut 3 bases from V and 10 bases from J; bases unmatched to any gene: 14. The CDR3 DNA follows: TGTGCCAGCAGCTTCGTCGGAGGGACTAGGGGCCGGGAGCAGTTCTTC. The encoded protein is CASSFVGGTRGREQFF.

This sequence joins TRBV2 and TRBJ2-3; the D gene is possibly TRBD1 (5 bases). Germline assignment: CDR1 SNHLY and CDR2 FYNNEI. Deletions cut 8 bases from V and 8 bases from J, with 17 bases between. This CDR3 contains 13 residues. The CDR3 nucleotides are TGTGCCAGCCTGGAGACAGAAAGTCGTACGCAGTATTTT. It is translated as CASLETESRTQYF.

The chain's CDR3 is CASSARDRVRSPLHF. For the CDR3, the DNA is TGTGCCAGCAGCGCCCGGGACAGGGTTCGTTCACCCCTCCACTTT. The V call is TRBV13, the J call TRBJ1-6; 9 bases fit TRBD1. The CDR3 runs to 15 residues. The germline gives CDR1 PRHDT, CDR2 FYEKMQ (reference sequence). Trimming took 5 bases from V and 9 from J; bases not matched to a gene: 8. Full variable domain (remainder filled in from reference TRBV13 and TRBJ1-6): AAGVIQSPRHLIKEKRETATLKCYPIPRHDTVYWYQQGPGQDPQFLISFYEKMQSDKGSIPDRFSAQQFSDYHSELNMSSLELGDSALYFCASSARDRVRSPLHFGNGTRLTVT.

The chain uses TRBV28 and TRBJ1-5; the D gene is possibly TRBD1 (5 bases). This CDR3 has 12 amino acids. In germline, CDR1 is MDHEN, CDR2 SYDVKM. V dropped 8 bases and J dropped 7 bases, with 12 bases sitting between them. The CDR3 region has the DNA TGTGCCAGCCGGTGGGGGGGACAGCCCCAGCATTTT. Translation: CASRWGGQPQHF.

This chain connects TRBV3-1 (or the pseudogene TRBV3-2) to TRBJ2-7; TRBD2 matches at 8 bases. The CDR3 has 14 residues. CDR1 is LGHDT, CDR2 YNNKEL, per germline (reference sequence). The trim removed 1 base at V and 3 bases at J, leaving 2 bases unmatched. CDR3 sequence reads: CASSQAGGHYEQYF. The CDR3 region has the DNA TGTGCCAGCAGCCAAGCGGGGGGGCACTACGAGCAGTACTTC.

This rearrangement joins TRBV24-1 to TRBJ2-2; D uncertain. V was clipped by 4 bases and J by 6 bases, with 8 bases between them. Per germline, CDR1 KGHDR and CDR2 SFDVKD. This CDR3 has 13 amino acids. This chain's CDR3 is CATSDSPPGELFF. For the CDR3, the DNA is TGTGCCACCAGTGACTCCCCTCCCGGGGAGCTGTTTTTT.

The chain uses TRBV19 and TRBJ1-5, with TRBD1 matching over 7 bases. Germline CDR1 is LNHDA and CDR2 is SQIVND (reference sequence). The CDR3 has 15 residues. V shed 6 bases, J shed 6 bases, and the junction held 11 bases outside the gene matches. DNA for the CDR3: TGTGCCAGTAGGGAATACAGGGGTGGGACTCAGCCCCAGCATTTT. It codes for CASREYRGGTQPQHF.

This clone has only a few counts. V is TRBV5-6 and J is TRBJ1-4; possibly TRBD1 for D (6 bases). V lost 0 bases to trimming and J lost 6 bases, with 15 bases between them. The CDR3 has 16 amino acids. The V gene's germline CDR1 is SGHDT and CDR2 YYEEEE. The CDR3 loop is CASSLARQGRDEKLFF. CDR3 DNA sequence: TGTGCCAGCAGCTTGGCCCGGCAGGGGAGGGATGAAAAACTGTTTTTT.